The next 12 T cell receptor beta chains were all read from a single sample in a study of T-cell memory formation after mild COVID-19. MiXCR, run by TCRdb on the 5' RACE reads, gives a single entry per CDR3 protein. The sample lists fewer than 90,000 distinct CDR3 sequences; approximately 15% were seen once. Sequenced material: PBMCs or a T cell subset sorted from them (not recorded which). These receptor sequences come from an adult woman who had mild COVID-19 (a few samples of this study predate the infection). Cell type and time point are not known.

This clonotype was counted ten times or more. The chain employs TRBV4-3 and TRBJ2-1; D gene ambiguous. The V gene's germline CDR1 is LGHNA and CDR2 YSLEER. This CDR3 comprises 16 residues. With 4 bases removed from V and 9 bases from J, the gap between germline ends came to 22 bases. CDR3 in amino acids: CASSLSSHSSRTEQFF. Written as DNA, the CDR3 is TGCGCCAGCAGCCTTAGTTCCCATTCCAGCAGGACTGAGCAGTTCTTC.

This clonotype was recorded a few times. This rearrangement joins TRBV7-9 to TRBJ2-5; TRBD1 matches 8 bases. Losses at the gene ends were 8 bases for V and 5 bases for J; bases not matched to a gene: 13. This CDR3 has 15 residues. Germline V CDR1 and CDR2: SEHNR, FQNEAQ (reference sequence). The CDR3 reads CASVIRGQEWETQYF. CDR3 in DNA: TGTGCCAGCGTCATTAGGGGACAGGAGTGGGAGACCCAGTACTTC.

There are a few counts of this clonotype. The V call is TRBV6-1, the J call TRBJ2-7; D might be TRBD2 (6 bases). Germline values: CDR1 MNHNS, CDR2 SASEGT. This CDR3 is 14 amino acids long. V shed 2 bases and J shed 2 bases, with 10 bases lying between them. The CDR3: CASSESGVAYEQYF. DNA of the CDR3: TGTGCCAGCAGTGAATCGGGGGTCGCCTACGAGCAGTACTTC.

The chain uses TRBV4-1 and TRBJ2-7; 8 nucleotides align to TRBD1. The V and J ends lost 2 bases and 3 bases, in that order; junction bases with no gene match: 6. The CDR3 has 15 amino acids. The germline V gene has CDR1 MGHRA and CDR2 YSYEKL. The CDR3 sequence: CASSQYGQGLYEQYF. CDR3 nucleotide sequence: TGCGCCAGCAGCCAATACGGACAGGGCCTCTACGAGCAGTACTTC.

This chain links TRBV24-1 with TRBJ2-1, with D perhaps matching TRBD1 or TRBD2 (5 bases each). With 7 bases removed from V and 10 bases from J, the gap between germline ends came to 16 bases. Germline loops: CDR1 KGHDR, CDR2 SFDVKD. The CDR3 is 13 residues long. As DNA, the CDR3 is TGTGCCACCAGGTGGGGCCCGGGGCGGGAGCAGTTCTTC. This sequence encodes CATRWGPGREQFF.

This clonotype occurred a few times. The chain combines TRBV6-2 or TRBV6-3 with TRBJ2-7; 11 bases match TRBD2. CDR1 and CDR2 from the germline V gene are MNHEY and SVGEGT. The CDR3 contains 15 residues. Trimming cost V 6 bases and J 2 bases; bases outside gene matches: 6. In DNA, the CDR3 is TGTGCCAGCAGATCACTAGCGGGAGAGGCCTACGAGCAGTACTTC. Residues: CASRSLAGEAYEQYF.

The V gene is TRBV7-9, the J gene TRBJ2-1, with a possible D match to TRBD1 (5 bases). CDR1 and CDR2 (germline): SEHNR, FQNEAQ (reference sequence). V lost 2 bases to trimming and J lost 7 bases, with 6 bases between them. The CDR3 length is 12 residues. For the CDR3, the DNA is TGTGCCAGCAGCTTACCAGGGAATGAGCAGTTCTTC. This gives the protein CASSLPGNEQFF. The whole variable domain, filled in from reference TRBV7-9 and TRBJ2-1, reads DTGVSQNPRHKITKRGQNVTFRCDPISEHNRLYWYRQTLGQGPEFLTYFQNEAQLEKSRLLSDRFSAERPKGSFSTLEIQRTEQGDSAMYLCASSLPGNEQFFGPGTRLTVL.

The chain is built from TRBV7-9 and TRBJ2-1; 15 positions agree with TRBD2. Unmatched junction bases numbered 3, after V lost 4 bases and J lost 2 bases. This CDR3 has 17 amino acids. Per germline, CDR1 SEHNR and CDR2 FQNEAQ (reference sequence). The DNA of the CDR3 is TGTGCCAGCAGCTCTGGACTAGCGGGAGGGCCCTACAATGAGCAGTTCTTC. Protein product: CASSSGLAGGPYNEQFF.

The chain uses TRBV6-5 and TRBJ1-1; no definite D call. The CDR3 runs 14 residues. Looked up from germline, CDR1 is MNHEY and CDR2 is SVGAGI. The V end lost 7 bases, the J end lost 5 bases, and 17 bases lay between the germline ends. The CDR3 bases are TGTGCCAGCAACACACTCCGGGAGGGTACTGAAGCTTTCTTT. It yields the protein CASNTLREGTEAFF.

This clonotype showed up many times. This chain joins TRBV12-3 or TRBV12-4 and TRBJ2-1; TRBD1 matches at 7 bases. CDR3 length: 15 amino acids. V shed 2 bases and J 9 bases; nucleotides not matched to a gene: 10. The CDR3, as DNA: TGTGCCAGCAGTTTAAGACAGGGTTATCTTCTTGAGCAGTTCTTC. Its translation is CASSLRQGYLLEQFF.

This rearrangement joins TRBV7-6 to TRBJ2-3; D unclear. Trimming took off 4 bases at V and 0 bases at J, with 5 bases between the two ends. Looked up from germline, CDR1 is SGHVS and CDR2 is FNYEAQ. The CDR3 is 13 residues long. The CDR3 DNA reads TGTGCCAGCAGCTATTCTAGCACAGATACGCAGTATTTT. Translation: CASSYSSTDTQYF.

The chain couples TRBV12-3 or TRBV12-4 to TRBJ1-2, with D perhaps TRBD1 (5 bases). Trimming took 5 bases from V and 4 from J, leaving 11 bases between them. CDR3 size: 13 residues. CDR3 nucleotides: TGTGCCAGCAGTGGCCTCAGGGTCTATGGCTACACCTTC. Its protein product is CASSGLRVYGYTF.